This section outlines one TCR beta chain sequence together with its context. The target antigen is unknown. These data originate in a study of T cell responses to AZD1222 COVID-19 vaccine. Findings and caveats of the study: Possibly, clonal diversity was underestimated; donors were largely white British and included more females. Seropositive AZD1222 recipients at baseline numbered only 6 or 7.

The assay was immunoSEQ multiplex PCR, and TCRdb's table has in-frame clones only and misses some. Among roughly 150,000 clones listed, over 70% were seen once. J gave up 3 bases and V 5 bases, and 4 bases lay outside the gene matches. The CDR3 is made up of 15 amino acids. Germline V CDR1 and CDR2: SGHTA, FQGNSA. The V and J genes are TRBV7-2 and TRBJ2-1, with 10 nucleotides matching TRBD1. The sample was peripheral blood, taken 28 days after the second AZD1222 dose. This TCR was sampled from an adult who received the AZD1222 COVID-19 vaccine. The CDR3 sequence: CASSARTGGYNEQFF. The DNA of the CDR3 is TGTGCCAGCAGCGCCCGGACAGGGGGCTACAATGAGCAGTTCTTC.